The T cell receptor (beta chain) under discussion was sequenced for a study of blood T cells in healthy people across ages. As concerns this clonotype: Its antigen is still unknown.

The use of a sample-barcoded 5' primer and a J-beta primer mix characterized a second PCR of about 7 to 12 cycles. No fewer than 3 million CDR3-containing paired-end reads came from each sample. TCRdb re-analysed the 5' RACE reads in MiXCR, keeping a single row per CDR3 protein. The sample lists roughly 1,100,000 distinct CDR3 sequences, roughly a quarter occurring once. Study-wide findings and caveats: TCR beta diversity, measured per million T cells, fell in a roughly linear way with age. In the absence of known donor CMV status, changes in expanded clonotypes were possibly confounded.

CDR3 length: 16 residues. CDR1 SGHRS and CDR2 YFSETQ come from the germline V gene. Trimming took 2 bases from V and 5 from J; bases not matched to a gene: 10. These data were also reused for a study on T cells of mothers and their children. Per that paper: Per mother, over 8 million TCR beta CDR3 reads were obtained; per child, approximately 3.3 million.

The chain carries TRBV5-1 and TRBJ2-5; 9 positions agree with TRBD2. The specimen sequenced was blood. The clonotype comes from a girl aged 2-15 years in good health. CDR3 nucleotides: TGCGCCAGCAGCTTCACCAGCGGGGGGAATTCGGAGACCCAGTACTTC. Translated, it gives CASSFTSGGNSETQYF.